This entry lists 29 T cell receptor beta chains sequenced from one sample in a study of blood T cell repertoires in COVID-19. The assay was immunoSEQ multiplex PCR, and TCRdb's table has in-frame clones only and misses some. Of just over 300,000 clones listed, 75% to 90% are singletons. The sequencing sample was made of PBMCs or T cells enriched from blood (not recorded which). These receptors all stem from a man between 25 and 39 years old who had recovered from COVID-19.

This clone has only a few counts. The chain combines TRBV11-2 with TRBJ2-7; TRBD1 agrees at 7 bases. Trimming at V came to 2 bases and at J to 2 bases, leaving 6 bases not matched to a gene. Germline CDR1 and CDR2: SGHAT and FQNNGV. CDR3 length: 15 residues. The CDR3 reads CASSLLGGRTYEQYF. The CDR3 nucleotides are TGTGCCAGCAGCTTATTAGGGGGCCGGACCTACGAGCAGTACTTC.

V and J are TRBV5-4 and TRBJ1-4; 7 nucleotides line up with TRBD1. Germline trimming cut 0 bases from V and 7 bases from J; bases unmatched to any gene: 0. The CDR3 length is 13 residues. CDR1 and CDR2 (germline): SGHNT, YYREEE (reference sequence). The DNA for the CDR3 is TGTGCCAGCAGCTTGGGACAGGGTGAAAAACTGTTTTTT. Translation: CASSLGQGEKLFF.

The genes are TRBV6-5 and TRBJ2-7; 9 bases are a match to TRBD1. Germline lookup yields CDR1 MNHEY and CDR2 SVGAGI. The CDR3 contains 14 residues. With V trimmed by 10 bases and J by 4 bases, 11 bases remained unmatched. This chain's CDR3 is CATTRGQGPYEQYF. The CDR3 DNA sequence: TGTGCCACAACCCGGGGACAGGGCCCATACGAGCAGTACTTC.

CDR3 amino acids: CASSKMGGPNTEAFF. CDR3 in DNA: TGTGCCAGCAGCAAAATGGGGGGGCCGAACACTGAAGCTTTCTTT. V usage is TRBV2 and J usage is TRBJ1-1; maybe TRBD1 (6 bases). Trimming took off 6 bases at V and 1 base at J, with 15 bases between the two ends. Germline V lookup: CDR1 SNHLY, CDR2 FYNNEI. CDR3 length: 15 amino acids.

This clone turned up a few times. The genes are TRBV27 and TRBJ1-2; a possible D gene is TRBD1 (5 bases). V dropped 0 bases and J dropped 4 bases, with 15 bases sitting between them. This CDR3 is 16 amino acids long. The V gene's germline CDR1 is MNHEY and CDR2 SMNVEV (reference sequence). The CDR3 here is CASSLSRRRGIYGYTF. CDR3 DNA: TGTGCCAGCAGTTTATCCCGACGTAGGGGCATCTATGGCTACACCTTC.

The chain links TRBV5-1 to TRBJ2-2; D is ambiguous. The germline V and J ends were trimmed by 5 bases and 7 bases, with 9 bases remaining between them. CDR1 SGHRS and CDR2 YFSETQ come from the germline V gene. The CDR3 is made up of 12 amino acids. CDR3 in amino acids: CASRFSGGELFF. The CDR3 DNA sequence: TGCGCCAGCAGATTTTCCGGCGGGGAGCTGTTTTTT.

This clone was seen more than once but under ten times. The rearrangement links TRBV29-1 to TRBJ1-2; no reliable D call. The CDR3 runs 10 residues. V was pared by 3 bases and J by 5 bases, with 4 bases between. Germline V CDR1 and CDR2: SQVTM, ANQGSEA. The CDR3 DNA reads TGCAGCGTTGAGACATATGGCTACACCTTC. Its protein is CSVETYGYTF.

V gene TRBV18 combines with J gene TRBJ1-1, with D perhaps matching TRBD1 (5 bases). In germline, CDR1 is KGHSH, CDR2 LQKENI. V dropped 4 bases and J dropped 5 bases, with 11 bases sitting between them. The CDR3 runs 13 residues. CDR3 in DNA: TGTGCCAGCTCACTGGGCGGGGCTACTGAAGCTTTCTTT. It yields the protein CASSLGGATEAFF.

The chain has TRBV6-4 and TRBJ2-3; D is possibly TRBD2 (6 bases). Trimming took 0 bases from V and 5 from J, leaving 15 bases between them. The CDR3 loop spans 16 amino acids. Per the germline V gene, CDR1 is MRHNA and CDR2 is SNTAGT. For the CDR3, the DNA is TGTGCCAGCAGTGACTCGCCTGGGGCCGGGAGAGATACGCAGTATTTT. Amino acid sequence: CASSDSPGAGRDTQYF.

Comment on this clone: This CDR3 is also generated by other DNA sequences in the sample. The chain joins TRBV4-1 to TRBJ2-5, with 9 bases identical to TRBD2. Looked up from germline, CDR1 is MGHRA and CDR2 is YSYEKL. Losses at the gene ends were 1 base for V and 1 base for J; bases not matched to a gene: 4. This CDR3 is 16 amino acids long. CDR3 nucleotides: TGCGCCAGCAGCCAAGGACCTAGCGGGGTCCAAGAGACCCAGTACTTC. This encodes CASSQGPSGVQETQYF.

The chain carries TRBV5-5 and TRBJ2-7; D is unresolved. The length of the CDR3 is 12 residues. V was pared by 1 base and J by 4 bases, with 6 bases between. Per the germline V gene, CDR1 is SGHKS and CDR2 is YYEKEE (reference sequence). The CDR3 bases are TGTGCCAGCAGCTTGCCCCCTTACGAGCAGTACTTC. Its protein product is CASSLPPYEQYF.

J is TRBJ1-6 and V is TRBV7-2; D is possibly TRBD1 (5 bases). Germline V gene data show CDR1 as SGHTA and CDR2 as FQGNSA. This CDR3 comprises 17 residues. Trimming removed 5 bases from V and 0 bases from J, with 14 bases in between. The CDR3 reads CASSVRFDSSYNSPLHF. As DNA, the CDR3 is TGTGCCAGCAGCGTACGTTTCGACAGCTCCTATAATTCACCCCTCCACTTT. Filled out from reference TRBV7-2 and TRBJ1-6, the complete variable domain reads GAGVSQSPSNKVTEKGKDVELRCDPISGHTALYWYRQSLGQGLEFLIYFQGNSAPDKSGLPSDRFSAERTGGSVSTLTIQRTQQEDSAVYLCASSVRFDSSYNSPLHFGNGTRLTVT.

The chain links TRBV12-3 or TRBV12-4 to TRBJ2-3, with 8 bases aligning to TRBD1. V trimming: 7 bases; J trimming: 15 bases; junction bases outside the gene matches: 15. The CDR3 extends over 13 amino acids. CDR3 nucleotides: TGTGCCAGCACCAACAAGGAACAGGGGGATCATTATTTT. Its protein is CASTNKEQGDHYF.

For the CDR3, the DNA is TGTGCCAGCAGCCCCCTTACTTCGAACACCGGGGAGCTGTTTTTT. Translated: CASSPLTSNTGELFF. The J gene is TRBJ2-2, the V gene TRBV11-2, with unresolved D. The CDR3 is made up of 15 amino acids. Looked up from germline, CDR1 is SGHAT and CDR2 is FQNNGV. The V end was cut by 5 bases, the J end by 0 bases, with 10 bases between.

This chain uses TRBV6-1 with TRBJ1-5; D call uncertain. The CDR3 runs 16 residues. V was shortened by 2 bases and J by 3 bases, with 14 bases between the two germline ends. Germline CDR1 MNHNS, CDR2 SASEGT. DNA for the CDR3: TGTGCCAGCAGTGAACGCGAGCGTACCAACAATCAGCCCCAGCATTTT. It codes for CASSERERTNNQPQHF.

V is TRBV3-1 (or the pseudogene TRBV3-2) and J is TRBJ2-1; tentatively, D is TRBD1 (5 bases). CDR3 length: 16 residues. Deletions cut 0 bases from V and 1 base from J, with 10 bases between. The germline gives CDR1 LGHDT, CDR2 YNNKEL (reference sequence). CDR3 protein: CASSQEVGVSYNEQFF. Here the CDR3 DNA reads TGTGCCAGCAGCCAAGAAGTAGGGGTTTCCTACAATGAGCAGTTCTTC.

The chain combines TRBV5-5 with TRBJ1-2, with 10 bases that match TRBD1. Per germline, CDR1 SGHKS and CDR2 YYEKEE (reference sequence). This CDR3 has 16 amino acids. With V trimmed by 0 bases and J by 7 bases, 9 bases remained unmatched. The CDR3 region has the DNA TGTGCCAGCAGCTTGGCCCGGGACAGGGGAGTAGTTGGCTACACCTTC. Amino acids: CASSLARDRGVVGYTF.

CDR3 DNA sequence: TGTGCCAGCAGCAAAGACAGGGGGCTGTGGGGTAATGAGCAGTTCTTC. Protein product: CASSKDRGLWGNEQFF. The genes are TRBV11-2 and TRBJ2-1; 10 positions agree with TRBD1. Losses at the gene ends were 5 bases for V and 7 bases for J; bases not matched to a gene: 11. The CDR3 has 16 amino acids. The germline CDR1 and CDR2 sequences are SGHAT and FQNNGV. Filled out from reference TRBV11-2 and TRBJ2-1, the complete variable domain reads EAGVAQSPRYKIIEKRQSVAFWCNPISGHATLYWYQQILGQGPKLLIQFQNNGVVDDSQLPKDRFSAERLKGVDSTLKIQPAKLEDSAVYLCASSKDRGLWGNEQFFGPGTRLTVL.

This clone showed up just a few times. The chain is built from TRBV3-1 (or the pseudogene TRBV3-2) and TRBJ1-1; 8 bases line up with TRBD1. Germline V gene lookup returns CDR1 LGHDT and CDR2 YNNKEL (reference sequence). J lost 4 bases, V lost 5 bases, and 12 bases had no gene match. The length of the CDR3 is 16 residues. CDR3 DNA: TGTGCCAGCAGCAAACGACAGGGGACAAGTTCCACTGAAGCTTTCTTT. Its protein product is CASSKRQGTSSTEAFF.

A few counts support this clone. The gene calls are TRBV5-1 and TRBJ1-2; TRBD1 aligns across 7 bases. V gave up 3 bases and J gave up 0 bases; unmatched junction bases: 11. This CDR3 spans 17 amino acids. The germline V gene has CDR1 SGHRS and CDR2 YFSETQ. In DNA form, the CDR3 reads TGCGCCAGCAGCTCCATCAGGACGGGGACAGCTAACTATGGCTACACCTTC. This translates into CASSSIRTGTANYGYTF.

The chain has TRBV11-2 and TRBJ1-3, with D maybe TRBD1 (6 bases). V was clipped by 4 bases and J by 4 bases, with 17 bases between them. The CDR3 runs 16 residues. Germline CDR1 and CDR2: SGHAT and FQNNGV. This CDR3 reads CASSSRQVGSGNTIYF. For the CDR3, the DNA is TGTGCCAGCAGCTCAAGACAGGTTGGCTCGGGAAACACCATATATTTT.

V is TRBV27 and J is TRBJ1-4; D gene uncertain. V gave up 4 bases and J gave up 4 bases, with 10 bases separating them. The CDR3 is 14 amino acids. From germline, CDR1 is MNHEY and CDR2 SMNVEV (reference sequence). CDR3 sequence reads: CASSSLGSNEKLFF. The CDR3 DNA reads TGTGCCAGCAGTTCCCTCGGGAGTAATGAAAAACTGTTTTTT.

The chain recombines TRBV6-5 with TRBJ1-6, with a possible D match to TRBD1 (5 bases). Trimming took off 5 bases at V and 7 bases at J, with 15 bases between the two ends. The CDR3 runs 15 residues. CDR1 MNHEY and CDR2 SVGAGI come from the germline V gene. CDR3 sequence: CASSRGGRFNSPLHF. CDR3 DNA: TGTGCCAGCAGTCGGGGGGGTCGCTTCAATTCACCCCTCCACTTT.

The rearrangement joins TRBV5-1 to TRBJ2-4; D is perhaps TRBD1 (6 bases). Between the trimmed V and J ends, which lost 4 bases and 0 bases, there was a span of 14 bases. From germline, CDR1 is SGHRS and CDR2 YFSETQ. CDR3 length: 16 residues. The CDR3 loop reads CASSPRTALAKNIQYF. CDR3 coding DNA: TGCGCCAGCAGCCCAAGGACAGCTCTAGCCAAAAACATTCAGTACTTC.

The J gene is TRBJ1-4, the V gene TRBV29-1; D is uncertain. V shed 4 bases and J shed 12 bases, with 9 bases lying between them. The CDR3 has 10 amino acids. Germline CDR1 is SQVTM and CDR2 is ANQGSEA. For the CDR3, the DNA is TGCAGCGTTGCCCGTCCAGAACTGTTTTTT. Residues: CSVARPELFF.

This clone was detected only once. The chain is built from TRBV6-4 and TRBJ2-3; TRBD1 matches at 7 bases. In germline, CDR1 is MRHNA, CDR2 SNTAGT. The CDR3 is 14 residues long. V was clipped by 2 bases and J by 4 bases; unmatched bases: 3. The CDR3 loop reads CASSDVTGSDTQYF. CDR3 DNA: TGTGCCAGCAGTGACGTGACAGGGTCAGATACGCAGTATTTT.

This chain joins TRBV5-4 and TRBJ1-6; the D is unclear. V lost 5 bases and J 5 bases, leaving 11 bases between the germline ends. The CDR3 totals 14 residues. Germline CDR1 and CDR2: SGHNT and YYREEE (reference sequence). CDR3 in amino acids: CASSLDWHNSPLHF. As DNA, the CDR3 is TGTGCCAGCAGTCTAGACTGGCATAATTCACCCCTCCACTTT.

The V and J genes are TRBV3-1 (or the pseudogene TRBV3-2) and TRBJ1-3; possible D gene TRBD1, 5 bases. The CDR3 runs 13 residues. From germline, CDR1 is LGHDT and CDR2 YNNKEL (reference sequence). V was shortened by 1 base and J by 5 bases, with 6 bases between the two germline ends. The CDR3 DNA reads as TGTGCCAGCAGCCAAGGACAGCGAAACACCATATATTTT. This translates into CASSQGQRNTIYF.

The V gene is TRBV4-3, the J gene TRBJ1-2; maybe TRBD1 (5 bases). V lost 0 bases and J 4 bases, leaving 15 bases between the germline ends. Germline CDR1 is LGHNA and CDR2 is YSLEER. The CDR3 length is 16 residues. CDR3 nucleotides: TGCGCCAGCAGCCAAGACAGGGATTCTTCTGGCTATGGCTACACCTTC. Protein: CASSQDRDSSGYGYTF.